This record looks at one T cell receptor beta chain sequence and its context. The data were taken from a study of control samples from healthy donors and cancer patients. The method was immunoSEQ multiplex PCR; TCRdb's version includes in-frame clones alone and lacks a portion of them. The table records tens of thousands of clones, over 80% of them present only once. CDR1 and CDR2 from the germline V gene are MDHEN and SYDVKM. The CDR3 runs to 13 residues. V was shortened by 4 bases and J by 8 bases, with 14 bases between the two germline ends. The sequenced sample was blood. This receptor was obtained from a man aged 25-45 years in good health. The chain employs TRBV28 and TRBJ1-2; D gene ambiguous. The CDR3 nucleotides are TGTGCCAGCAGTTCTCCGGGTTCCCTCGGCTACACCTTC. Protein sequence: CASSSPGSLGYTF.